Each of the 6 T cell receptor beta chains below was sequenced from the same sample in a study of graft-versus-host responses after intestinal transplantation. Produced via immunoSEQ multiplex PCR; TCRdb's table is partial and in-frame only. The table lists about 10,000 clones, 90% to 95% of them singletons. Specimen: PBMCs, collected roughly 46 days after intestinal transplant. The receptors derive from a human patient who received an intestinal transplant, so some T cells may come from the graft donor.

This clone is a singleton in its sample. The chain couples TRBV4-1 to TRBJ1-2, with 12 bases that match TRBD1. The V gene's germline CDR1 is MGHRA and CDR2 YSYEKL. The CDR3 is 15 amino acids. After removal of 3 bases from V and 6 bases from J, the junction contained 5 bases not matched to a gene. The CDR3 region has the DNA TGCGCCAGCAGCCAGGGACAGGGGGCGCCTAATGGCTACACCTTC. Translated, it gives CASSQGQGAPNGYTF.

The chain combines TRBV4-1 with TRBJ2-7, with 10 bases fitting TRBD2. J lost 3 bases, V lost 4 bases, and 6 bases had no gene match. This CDR3 has 15 amino acids. Germline lookup yields CDR1 MGHRA and CDR2 YSYEKL. The CDR3 DNA reads as TGCGCCAGCAGCCCTGCTAGCGGGGGCCTCTACGAGCAGTACTTC. Its translation: CASSPASGGLYEQYF.

The chain's CDR3 is CASSQAGTLGTQYF. The CDR3 region has the DNA TGTGCCAGCAGCCAGGCAGGGACTTTAGGGACCCAGTACTTC. The chain employs TRBV7-9 and TRBJ2-5, with D tentatively TRBD2 (6 bases). From germline, CDR1 is SEHNR and CDR2 FQNEAQ (reference sequence). Trimming left V 5 bases short and J 7 bases short, with 17 bases between. CDR3 length: 14 residues.

The chain employs TRBV28 and TRBJ1-5; no firm D call. This CDR3 comprises 12 residues. Germline-derived CDR1 and CDR2 are MDHEN and SYDVKM. Between the trimmed V and J ends, which lost 5 bases and 8 bases, there was a span of 10 bases. CDR3 protein: CASSRTLEPQHF. The DNA of the CDR3 is TGTGCCAGCAGTCGGACTTTGGAGCCCCAGCATTTT.

This chain links TRBV2 with TRBJ1-6; D not certain. The CDR3 is 14 residues long. V gave up 6 bases and J gave up 11 bases, with 17 bases separating them. In germline, CDR1 is SNHLY, CDR2 FYNNEI. In DNA, the CDR3 is TGTGCCAGCAGCGACCCTACAAGTCCGCCACCCCTCCACTTT. This codes for CASSDPTSPPPLHF.

This chain joins TRBV28 and TRBJ1-5; D might be TRBD1 (5 bases). Germline V gives CDR1 MDHEN, CDR2 SYDVKM. The CDR3 is made up of 12 amino acids. Trimming pared 8 bases from V and 6 bases from J, leaving 11 bases between. In nucleotides, the CDR3 is TGTGCCAGCGTTCAGGGTCGTCAGCCCCAGCATTTT. This encodes CASVQGRQPQHF.